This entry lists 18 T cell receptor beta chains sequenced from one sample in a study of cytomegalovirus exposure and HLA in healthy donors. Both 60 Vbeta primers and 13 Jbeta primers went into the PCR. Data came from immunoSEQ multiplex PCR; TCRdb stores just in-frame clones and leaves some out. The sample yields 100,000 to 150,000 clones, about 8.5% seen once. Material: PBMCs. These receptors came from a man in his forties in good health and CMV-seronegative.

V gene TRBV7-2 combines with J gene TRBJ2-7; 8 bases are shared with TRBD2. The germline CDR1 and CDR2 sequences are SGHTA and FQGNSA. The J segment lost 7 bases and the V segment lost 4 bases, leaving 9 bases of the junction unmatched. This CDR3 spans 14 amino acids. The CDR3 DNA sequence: TGTGCCAGCAGCTCCGCGGGGGGATGGGCAGAGCAGTACTTC. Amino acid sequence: CASSSAGGWAEQYF.

CDR3: CASSQASDSPEAFF. The CDR3 DNA reads as TGTGCCAGCAGCCAGGCATCGGACAGTCCTGAAGCTTTCTTT. The chain links TRBV4-2 to TRBJ1-1, with a weak D call TRBD1 (6 bases). Germline V lookup: CDR1 LGHNA, CDR2 YNFKEQ. Trimming removed 3 bases at V and 6 bases at J, with 14 bases between. There are 14 residues in the CDR3.

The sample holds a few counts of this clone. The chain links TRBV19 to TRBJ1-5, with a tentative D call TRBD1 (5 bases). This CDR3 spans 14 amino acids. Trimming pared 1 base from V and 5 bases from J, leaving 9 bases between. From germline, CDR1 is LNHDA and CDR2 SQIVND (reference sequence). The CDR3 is CASSIVAGDQPQHF. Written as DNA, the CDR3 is TGTGCCAGTAGTATAGTTGCGGGGGATCAGCCCCAGCATTTT.

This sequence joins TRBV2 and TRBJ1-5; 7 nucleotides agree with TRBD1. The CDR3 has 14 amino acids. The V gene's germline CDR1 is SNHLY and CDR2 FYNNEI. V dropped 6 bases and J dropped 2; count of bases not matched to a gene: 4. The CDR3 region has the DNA TGTGCCAGCAGCCCAGACAGGGGCAATCAGCCCCAGCATTTT. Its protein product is CASSPDRGNQPQHF.

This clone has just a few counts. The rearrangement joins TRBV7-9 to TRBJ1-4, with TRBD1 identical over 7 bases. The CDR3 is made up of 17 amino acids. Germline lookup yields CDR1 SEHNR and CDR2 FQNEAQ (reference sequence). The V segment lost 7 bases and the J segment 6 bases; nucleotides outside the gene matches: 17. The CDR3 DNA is TGTGCCAGCACCTCGGGGGACAGTTCGGGTCCGGATGAAAAACTGTTTTTT. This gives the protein CASTSGDSSGPDEKLFF.

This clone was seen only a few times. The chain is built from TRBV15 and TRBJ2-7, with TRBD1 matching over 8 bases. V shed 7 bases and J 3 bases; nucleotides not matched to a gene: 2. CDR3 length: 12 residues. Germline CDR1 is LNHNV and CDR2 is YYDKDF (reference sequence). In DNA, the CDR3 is TGTGCCACCAAGGACAGGGACTACGAGCAGTACTTC. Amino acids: CATKDRDYEQYF.

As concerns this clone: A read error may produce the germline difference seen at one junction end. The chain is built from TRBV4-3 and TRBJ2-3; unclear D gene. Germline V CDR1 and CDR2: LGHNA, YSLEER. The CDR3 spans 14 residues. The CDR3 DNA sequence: TGCGCCAGCAGACAAGGACGGAGTTCAGATACGCAGTATTTT. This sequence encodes CASRQGRSSDTQYF.

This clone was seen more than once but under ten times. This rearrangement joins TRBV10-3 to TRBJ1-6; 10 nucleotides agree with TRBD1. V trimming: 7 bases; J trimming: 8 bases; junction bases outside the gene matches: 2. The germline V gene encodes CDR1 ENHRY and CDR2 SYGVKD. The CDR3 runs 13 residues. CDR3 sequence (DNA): TGTGCCATCAAGGGGACAGGGGATTCACCCCTCCACTTT. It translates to CAIKGTGDSPLHF.

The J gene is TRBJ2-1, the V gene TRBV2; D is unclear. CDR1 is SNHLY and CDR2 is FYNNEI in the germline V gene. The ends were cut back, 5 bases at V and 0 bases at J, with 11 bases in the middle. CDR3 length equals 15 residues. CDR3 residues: CASSKSHSSYNEQFF. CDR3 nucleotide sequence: TGTGCCAGCAGTAAAAGCCATAGCTCCTACAATGAGCAGTTCTTC.

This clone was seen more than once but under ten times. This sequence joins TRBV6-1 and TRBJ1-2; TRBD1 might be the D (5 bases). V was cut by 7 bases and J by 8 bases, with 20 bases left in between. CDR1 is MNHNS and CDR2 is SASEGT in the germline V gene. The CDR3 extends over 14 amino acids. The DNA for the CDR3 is TGTGCCAGCATGACCCCCCCAGGGCTTTTCGGCTACACCTTC. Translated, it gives CASMTPPGLFGYTF.

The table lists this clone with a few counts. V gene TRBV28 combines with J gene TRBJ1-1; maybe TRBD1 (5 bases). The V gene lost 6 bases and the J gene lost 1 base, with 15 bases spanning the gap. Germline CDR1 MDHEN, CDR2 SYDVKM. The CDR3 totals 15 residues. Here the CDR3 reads CASRPRRQGNTEAFF. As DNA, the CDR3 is TGTGCCAGCAGGCCCCGTAGGCAGGGGAACACTGAAGCTTTCTTT.

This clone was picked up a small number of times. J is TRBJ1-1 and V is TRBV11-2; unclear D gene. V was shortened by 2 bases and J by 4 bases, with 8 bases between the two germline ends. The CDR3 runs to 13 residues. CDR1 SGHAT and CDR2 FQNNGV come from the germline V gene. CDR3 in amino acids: CASSLWRGTEAFF. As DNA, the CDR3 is TGTGCCAGCAGCTTATGGCGGGGCACTGAAGCTTTCTTT.

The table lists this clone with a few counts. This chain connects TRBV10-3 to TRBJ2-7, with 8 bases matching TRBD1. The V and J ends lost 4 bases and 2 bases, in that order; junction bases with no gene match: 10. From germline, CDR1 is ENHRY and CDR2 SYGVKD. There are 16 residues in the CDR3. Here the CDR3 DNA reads TGTGCCATCAGTGGGGCTAGACAGGGGACCACCTACGAGCAGTACTTC. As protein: CAISGARQGTTYEQYF.

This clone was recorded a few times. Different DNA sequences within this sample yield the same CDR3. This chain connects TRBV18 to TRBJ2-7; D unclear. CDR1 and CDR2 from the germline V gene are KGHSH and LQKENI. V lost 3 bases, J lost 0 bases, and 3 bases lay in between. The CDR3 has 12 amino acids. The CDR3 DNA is TGTGCCAGCTCACCCTCCTCCTACGAGCAGTACTTC. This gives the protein CASSPSSYEQYF.

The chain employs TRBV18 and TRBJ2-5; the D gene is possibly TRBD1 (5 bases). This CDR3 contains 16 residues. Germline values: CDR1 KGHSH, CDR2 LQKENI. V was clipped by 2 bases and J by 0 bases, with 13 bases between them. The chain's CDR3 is CASSPAGREYQETQYF. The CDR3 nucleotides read TGTGCCAGCTCACCAGCAGGCAGGGAATACCAAGAGACCCAGTACTTC.

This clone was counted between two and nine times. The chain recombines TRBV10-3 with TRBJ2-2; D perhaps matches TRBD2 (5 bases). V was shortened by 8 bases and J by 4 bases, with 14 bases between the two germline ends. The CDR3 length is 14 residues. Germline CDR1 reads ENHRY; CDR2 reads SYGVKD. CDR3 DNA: TGTGCCATCGGCGACGGGGAACTCACCGGGGAGCTGTTTTTT. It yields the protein CAIGDGELTGELFF.

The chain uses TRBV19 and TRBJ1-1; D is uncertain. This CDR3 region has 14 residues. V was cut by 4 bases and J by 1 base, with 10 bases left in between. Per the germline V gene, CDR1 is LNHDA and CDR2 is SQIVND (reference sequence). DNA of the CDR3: TGTGCCAGTAGTACCCCACCAGGGAACACTGAAGCTTTCTTT. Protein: CASSTPPGNTEAFF. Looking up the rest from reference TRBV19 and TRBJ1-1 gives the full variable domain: DGGITQSPKYLFRKEGQNVTLSCEQNLNHDAMYWYRQDPGQGLRLIYYSQIVNDFQKGDIAEGYSVSREKKESFPLTVTSAQKNPTAFYLCASSTPPGNTEAFFGQGTRLTVV.

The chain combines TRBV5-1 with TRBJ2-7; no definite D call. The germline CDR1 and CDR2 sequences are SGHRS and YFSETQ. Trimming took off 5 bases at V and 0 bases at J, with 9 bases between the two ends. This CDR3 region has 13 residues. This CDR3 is CASRAGFSYEQYF. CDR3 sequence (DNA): TGCGCCAGCAGAGCAGGTTTCTCCTACGAGCAGTACTTC.